The present entry profiles one T cell receptor beta chain with its context. The antigen remains unidentified. Each of the CD4+ naive, central memory, regulatory and stem cell-like memory populations was sorted via CD45RO/CCR7/CD25/CD127/CD95/CD27. The data were taken from a study of beta chain features in type 1 diabetes. Regarding the study as a whole: Shortening of TCRB CDR3s, moderate but significant, appeared in all four CD4+ subsets of Type 1 diabetes patients.

V was clipped by 2 bases and J by 4 bases, with 10 bases between them. CDR3 length: 14 residues. The V gene's germline CDR1 is MGHDK and CDR2 SYGVNS. Expressed TCRB transcripts got sequenced, as all isolated RNA was reverse transcribed. Average reads per stem cell-like memory T cell sample were around 1 million. Assay: immunoSEQ multiplex PCR; the TCRdb copy retains only in-frame clones and omits some. The profile covers approximately 27,000 clones, with 40% to 60% appearing a single time and 0.3% taken by the ten largest. The sequence derives from a man aged 25 to 40 with type 1 diabetes. Source material: stem cell memory CD4+ T cells from blood. The rearrangement links TRBV25-1 to TRBJ2-3, with a weak D call TRBD1 (5 bases). The CDR3 sequence: CASSEGRAPDTQYF. The CDR3, as DNA: TGTGCCAGCAGTGAAGGCAGGGCGCCAGATACGCAGTATTTT.